This T cell receptor beta chain was identified in a study of regulatory T cells in long-lasting Graves disease. This clonotype was recorded many times. The antigen is unknown. This CDR3 spans 12 amino acids. Trimming took off 2 bases at V and 1 base at J, with 5 bases between the two ends. The germline CDR1 and CDR2 sequences are DFQATT and SNEGSKA (reference sequence). Relying on iRepertoire HTBI primers and Arm-PCR of CDR3 regions, the team built TCR beta libraries. TCRdb ran MiXCR on the multiplex PCR reads and lists one entry per CDR3 protein. The repertoire includes a few hundred thousand distinct CDR3 sequences, around a sixth of them detected once, and about 14% sits in the top ten. Study-wide findings and caveats: Peripheral blood, not thyroid tissue, was the sole material studied.

Time point of the sample: newly diagnosed GD, antithyroid drugs for less than 3 months. Extracted RNA from PBMCs served as the source of the TCR library. These data were also reused for a study on T cells in Graves' hyperthyroidism and ophthalmopathy.

Sequenced here: peripheral blood mononuclear cells (PBMCs), sampled at new diagnosis, from a patient treated with antithyroid drugs. The chain has TRBV20-1 and TRBJ1-1, with D unresolved. This clonotype was sampled from a woman aged 25 to 39 with Graves disease. CDR3 loop: CSARQANTEAFF. CDR3 DNA: TGCAGTGCTAGACAGGCGAACACTGAAGCTTTCTTT.